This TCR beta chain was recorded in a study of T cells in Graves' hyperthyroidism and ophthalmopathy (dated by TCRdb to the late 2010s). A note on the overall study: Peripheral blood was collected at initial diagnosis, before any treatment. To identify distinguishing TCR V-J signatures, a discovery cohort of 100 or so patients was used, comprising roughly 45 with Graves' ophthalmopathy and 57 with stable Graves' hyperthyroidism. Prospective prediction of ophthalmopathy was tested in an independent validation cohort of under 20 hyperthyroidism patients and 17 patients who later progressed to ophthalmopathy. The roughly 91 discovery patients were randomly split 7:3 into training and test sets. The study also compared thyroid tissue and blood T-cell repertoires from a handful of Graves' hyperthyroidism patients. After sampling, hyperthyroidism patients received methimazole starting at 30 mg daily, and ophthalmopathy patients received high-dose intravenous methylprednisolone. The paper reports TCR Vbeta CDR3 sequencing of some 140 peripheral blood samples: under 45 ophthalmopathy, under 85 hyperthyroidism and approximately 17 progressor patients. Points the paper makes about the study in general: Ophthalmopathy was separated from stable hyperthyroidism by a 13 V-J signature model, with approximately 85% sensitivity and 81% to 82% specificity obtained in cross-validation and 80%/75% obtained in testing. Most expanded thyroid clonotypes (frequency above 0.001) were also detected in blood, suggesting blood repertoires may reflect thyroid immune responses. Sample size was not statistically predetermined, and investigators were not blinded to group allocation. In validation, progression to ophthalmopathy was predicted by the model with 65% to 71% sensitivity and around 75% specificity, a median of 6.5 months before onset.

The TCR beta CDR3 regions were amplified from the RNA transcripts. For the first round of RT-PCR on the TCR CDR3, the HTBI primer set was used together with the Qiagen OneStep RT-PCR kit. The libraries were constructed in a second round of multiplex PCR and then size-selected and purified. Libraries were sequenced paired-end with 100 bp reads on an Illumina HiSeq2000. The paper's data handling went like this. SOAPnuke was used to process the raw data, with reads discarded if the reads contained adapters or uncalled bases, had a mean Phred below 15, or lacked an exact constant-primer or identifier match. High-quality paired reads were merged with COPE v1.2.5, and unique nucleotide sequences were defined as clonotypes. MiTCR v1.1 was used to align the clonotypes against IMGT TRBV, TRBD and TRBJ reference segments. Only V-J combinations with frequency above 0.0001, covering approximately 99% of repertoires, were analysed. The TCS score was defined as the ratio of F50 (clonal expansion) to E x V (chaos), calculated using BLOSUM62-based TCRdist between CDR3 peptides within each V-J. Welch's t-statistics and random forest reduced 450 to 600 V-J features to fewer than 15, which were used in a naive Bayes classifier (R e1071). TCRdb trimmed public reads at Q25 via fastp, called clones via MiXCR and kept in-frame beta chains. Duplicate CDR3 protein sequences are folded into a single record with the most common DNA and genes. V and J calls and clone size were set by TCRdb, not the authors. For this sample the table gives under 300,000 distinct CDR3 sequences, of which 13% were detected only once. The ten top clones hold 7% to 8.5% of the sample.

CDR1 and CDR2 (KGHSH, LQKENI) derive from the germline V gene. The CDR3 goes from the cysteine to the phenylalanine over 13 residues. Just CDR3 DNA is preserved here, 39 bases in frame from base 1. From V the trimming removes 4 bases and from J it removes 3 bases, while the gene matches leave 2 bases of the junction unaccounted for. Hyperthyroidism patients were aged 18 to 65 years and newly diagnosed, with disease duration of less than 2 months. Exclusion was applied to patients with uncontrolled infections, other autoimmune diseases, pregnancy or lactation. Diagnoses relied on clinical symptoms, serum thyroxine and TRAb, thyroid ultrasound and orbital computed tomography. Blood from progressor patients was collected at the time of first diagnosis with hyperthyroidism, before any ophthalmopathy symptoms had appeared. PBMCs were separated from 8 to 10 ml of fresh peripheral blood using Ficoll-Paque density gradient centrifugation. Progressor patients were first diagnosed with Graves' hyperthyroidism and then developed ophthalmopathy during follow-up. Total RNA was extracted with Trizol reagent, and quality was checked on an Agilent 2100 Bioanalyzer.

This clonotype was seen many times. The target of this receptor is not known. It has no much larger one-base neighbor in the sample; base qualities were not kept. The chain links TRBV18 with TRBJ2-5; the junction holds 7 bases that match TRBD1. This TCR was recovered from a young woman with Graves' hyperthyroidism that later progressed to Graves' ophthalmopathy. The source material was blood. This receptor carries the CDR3 CASSLDREETQYF. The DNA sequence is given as TGTGCCAGCTCACTCGACAGGGAAGAGACCCAGTACTTC.